The 13 T cell receptor beta chains listed next were all sequenced from one sample in a study of control samples from healthy donors and cancer patients. Sequencing used immunoSEQ multiplex PCR; TCRdb keeps in-frame clones, though not all of them. The top ten hold just over 8.5% of the sample, which has 130,000 to 150,000 clones, 75% to 90% seen once. Material: blood. Receptor source: a woman between 25 and 40 years old in good health.

The CDR3 DNA sequence: TGCGCCAGCAGCTCACGCTGGGCGGTCAAAGGGGATACGCAGTATTTT. This translates into CASSSRWAVKGDTQYF. The genes are TRBV5-1 and TRBJ2-3; D is undetermined. Trimming left V 3 bases short and J 6 bases short, with 20 bases between. The germline V gene encodes CDR1 SGHRS and CDR2 YFSETQ. CDR3 length: 16 amino acids.

The J gene is TRBJ2-1, the V gene TRBV18; D remains ambiguous. CDR1 KGHSH and CDR2 LQKENI come from the germline V gene. CDR3 size: 15 residues. V was clipped by 4 bases and J by 7 bases, with 17 bases between them. CDR3 nucleotide sequence: TGTGCCAGCTCACGGTACGAGGTCCCAAGGAATGAGCAGTTCTTC. This codes for CASSRYEVPRNEQFF.

The chain employs TRBV7-3 and TRBJ2-3, with 8 bases lining up with TRBD2. The CDR3 runs 16 residues. CDR1 SGHTA and CDR2 FQGTGA come from the germline V gene. The V and J ends lost 5 bases and 4 bases, in that order; junction bases with no gene match: 11. The CDR3 protein is CASSPTGGRSPDTQYF. CDR3 nucleotides: TGTGCCAGCAGCCCTACTGGCGGGAGGAGCCCAGATACGCAGTATTTT.

In DNA, the CDR3 is TGTGCCACCAGCCCCAGATACGGACTCAACTTGGCTGAGCAGTTCTTC. It encodes CATSPRYGLNLAEQFF. The rearrangement joins TRBV15 to TRBJ2-1, with D possibly TRBD2 on 5 matching bases. V lost 5 bases and J 9 bases, leaving 23 bases between the germline ends. Looked up from germline, CDR1 is LNHNV and CDR2 is YYDKDF (reference sequence). This CDR3 region has 16 residues.

The chain uses TRBV11-3 and TRBJ2-7; 14 positions agree with TRBD2. The V and J ends lost 4 bases and 5 bases, in that order; junction bases with no gene match: 1. The germline V gene encodes CDR1 SGHNT and CDR2 YENEEA. CDR3 size: 14 residues. CDR3 loop: CASSSGLAGDEQYF. In DNA form, the CDR3 reads TGTGCCAGCAGCTCGGGACTAGCGGGAGACGAGCAGTACTTC.

The CDR3 sequence is CASNLDTSNQPQHF. The CDR3 nucleotides read TGTGCCAGCAACTTGGACACTAGCAATCAGCCCCAGCATTTT. The rearrangement uses TRBV6-5 and TRBJ1-5; perhaps TRBD1 as D (5 bases). V shed 7 bases and J shed 0 bases, with 10 bases lying between them. Germline V CDR1 and CDR2: MNHEY, SVGAGI. This CDR3 spans 14 amino acids.

This chain uses TRBV30 with TRBJ2-1; weak D call: TRBD2 (7 bases). The CDR3 has 14 amino acids. From germline, CDR1 is GTSNPN and CDR2 SVGIG (reference sequence). Trimming took off 1 base at V and 7 bases at J, with 14 bases between the two ends. The CDR3 DNA sequence: TGTGCCTGGAGTGGGGGAGCGGGGACAAATGAGCAGTTCTTC. It codes for CAWSGGAGTNEQFF. Full variable domain (remainder filled in from reference TRBV30 and TRBJ2-1): SQTIHQWPATLVQPVGSPLSLECTVEGTSNPNLYWYRQAAGRGLQLLFYSVGIGQISSEVPQNLSASRPQDRQFILSSKKLLLSDSGFYLCAWSGGAGTNEQFFGPGTRLTVL.

The chain carries TRBV25-1 and TRBJ1-5, with TRBD1 matching over 7 bases. The CDR3 covers 15 residues. The V and J ends lost 3 bases and 0 bases, in that order; junction bases with no gene match: 2. Germline CDR1 MGHDK, CDR2 SYGVNS. The CDR3 here is CASSEGQFSNQPQHF. The CDR3 DNA follows: TGTGCCAGCAGTGAGGGACAGTTTAGCAATCAGCCCCAGCATTTT.

The chain couples TRBV12-3 or TRBV12-4 to TRBJ2-7; a possible D gene is TRBD2 (5 bases). The ends were cut back, 5 bases at V and 4 bases at J, with 12 bases in the middle. The CDR3 sequence is 13 residues long. The CDR3 loop is CASSTSWGYEQYF. CDR3 nucleotide sequence: TGTGCCAGCAGTACTAGTTGGGGATACGAGCAGTACTTC.

The chain recombines TRBV28 with TRBJ2-7; TRBD1 is a possible D gene (7 bases). In germline, CDR1 is MDHEN, CDR2 SYDVKM. Trimming cost V 2 bases and J 3 bases, with 11 bases left between them. This CDR3 is built from 14 residues. The CDR3 nucleotides are TGTGCCAGCAGTTTAATTCAGGGGGGCTACGAGCAGTACTTC. As protein: CASSLIQGGYEQYF.

This rearrangement joins TRBV7-2 to TRBJ2-7, with TRBD2 matching 14 bases. CDR3 length: 15 residues. Germline V gene lookup returns CDR1 SGHTA and CDR2 FQGNSA. The V and J ends lost 9 bases and 3 bases, in that order; junction bases with no gene match: 7. The CDR3 reads CASLLGLAGGYEQYF. The CDR3 DNA sequence: TGTGCCAGTCTTCTAGGACTAGCGGGAGGCTACGAGCAGTACTTC.

This rearrangement joins TRBV18 to TRBJ2-7; 9 bases map to TRBD2. Germline CDR1 KGHSH, CDR2 LQKENI. This CDR3 comprises 15 residues. The ends lost 4 bases at V and 4 bases at J; junction bases unmatched: 8. CDR3 protein: CASSRAGGPGYEQYF. In nucleotides, the CDR3 is TGTGCCAGCTCACGGGCGGGAGGGCCAGGGTACGAGCAGTACTTC.

Details on this clone: The same CDR3 can be traced to other DNA sequences in this sample. This chain connects TRBV11-2 to TRBJ2-7; D unresolved. V lost 3 bases to trimming and J lost 3 bases, with 9 bases between them. Germline CDR1 is SGHAT and CDR2 is FQNNGV. This CDR3 contains 13 residues. The DNA of the CDR3 is TGTGCCAGCAGCTTCGGAAGAAGCTACGAGCAGTACTTC. It is translated as CASSFGRSYEQYF.